This T cell receptor beta chain derives from a study of blood T cell repertoires in COVID-19. About the research overall: Acute and convalescent COVID-19 specimens originated in the United States, Italy and Spain. Sources were T cells, B-cell-depleted T cells, or PBMCs; the material itself was cDNA or gDNA.

Authors' analysis steps: The authors estimated nucleated cell counts from reference gene primer amplification. Some clones are missing from TCRdb's copy, which holds only in-frame ones; the method was immunoSEQ multiplex PCR. V, J and clone size were drawn from that table, and D and trimming were deduced from the DNA. The sample has about 200,000 clones, around 87% seen once. Germline-derived CDR1 and CDR2 are SGHRS and YFSETQ. The CDR3 contains 14 residues. The V gene lost 1 base and the J gene lost 5 bases, with 12 bases spanning the gap. The origin of this receptor is a man aged 60 to 75 with acute or convalescent COVID-19. The gene calls are TRBV5-1 and TRBJ1-1; tentative D call: TRBD1 (5 bases). The source material was peripheral blood. The CDR3 nucleotides read TGCGCCAGCAGCTTGAACGGGGGTCGGACTGAAGCTTTCTTT. Translated: CASSLNGGRTEAFF.